This TCR beta chain was found in a study of blood T cells in healthy people across ages (dated by TCRdb to the mid-2010s). Broadly, across the study: In model experiments, roughly one uniquely barcoded TCR beta cDNA molecule per two T cells was captured by template switching. The donors were divided into four age groups: young (average about 16 years), middle-aged (under 40), aged (approximately 64) and long-lived (around 80). For two donors (one aged 18 to 30 and one aged 80 or older), the study analyzed two additional independent replicas of 1 million unique cDNA reads from the same blood draw. To avoid experimental bias, donors of different ages were randomly spread across the sequencing lanes. Using deep sequencing normalized with unique cDNA molecular identifiers, the study measured how TCR beta repertoire diversity changes with age.

Library preparation used 5' RACE. Sequencing relied on an Illumina HiSeq 2500. A second about 7 to 12 cycle PCR used a sample-barcoded 5' primer and a J-beta primer mix. Each TCR beta cDNA molecule received a unique molecular identifier from a template-switch 5' adaptor carrying 12 random nucleotides. At least 2.5 million CDR3-containing paired-end reads were obtained from each sample. The Mint cDNA synthesis kit, primed by a TRBC-specific oligonucleotide, was used to synthesize first-strand cDNA from all RNA. After uracil-DNA glycosylase treatment, a first 18-cycle PCR used universal primers M1SS and BC2_uni_R on all cDNA. Concerning the study's data processing: For normalization, 1 million high-quality reads were randomly selected from each sample, with every read carrying a distinct molecular identifier. Instead of being binned into consensus sequences, reads with shared molecular identifiers were discarded. MiTCR, run with a Q25 quality threshold and the strictest error-elimination algorithm, handled CDR3 identification, clonotype clustering and error correction. A nonparametric unseen species model with Euler transformation was used to estimate a lower bound on total TCR beta diversity. In-frame beta chains were kept once TCRdb had trimmed the public reads at Q25 with fastp and called clones with MiXCR. Rows with one shared CDR3 protein collapse into an entry with the most common genes and DNA. It is TCRdb's table, rather than the study itself, that gives the V and J calls and clone size. For this sample the table gives hundreds of thousands of distinct CDR3 sequences, of which 32% were detected only once. The ten largest clones add up to about 16% of the sample.

Donors were a few dozen systemically healthy Caucasian individuals from Russia aged roughly 6 to 95 years. Each donor gave ten milliliters of peripheral blood, collected into EDTA-treated Vacutainer tubes. PBMCs were isolated by Ficoll-Paque density-gradient centrifugation, with at least 7 million obtained per sample. Trizol reagent was used to extract total RNA from PBMCs, with at least 6 micrograms per sample. The percentages of naive CD45RAhigh/CD27high T cells were determined by flow cytometry on a PBMC aliquot from every donor. From the cysteine through the phenylalanine, the CDR3 covers 19 amino acids. Only the CDR3 DNA is retained, 57 bases long and in frame from the first base. Trimming accounts for 3 bases at V and 0 bases at J, while the number of junction bases matched to no gene is 13. The full study reports these points: Estimates of total diversity based on one million sequenced T cells were regarded as lower bounds and as underestimates. A strong correlation was found between observed TCR beta diversity and the percentage of naive T cells measured by flow cytometry. Because donor CMV infection status was unknown, age-related changes in expanded clonotypes were potentially confounded. Observed TCR beta diversity per million T cells fell roughly linearly with age, and a significant reduction was already apparent by age about 36. Because profiling used bulk unsorted PBMCs, naive and antigen-experienced compartments could not be compared conclusively. Compared with the aged group, the long-lived group had more naive CD4+ T cells, fewer expanded clones and increased TCR diversity, suggesting age selection.

This clonotype was counted ten times or more. What antigen it recognizes has not been identified. The record has no base qualities; no much larger clone is one base away. The sequence is built from TRBV12-3 or TRBV12-4 and TRBJ2-3; 9 bases in the middle match TRBD2. The receptor's source is a woman older than 75 in good health. Donor details come from another sample of the same person, matched by shared clones. Sequencing input: blood. CDR3 sequence: CASSFFSGGSLTSTDTQYF. The nucleotide sequence is given as TGTGCCAGCAGTTTCTTTAGCGGGGGATCCCTTACTAGCACAGATACGCAGTATTTT.